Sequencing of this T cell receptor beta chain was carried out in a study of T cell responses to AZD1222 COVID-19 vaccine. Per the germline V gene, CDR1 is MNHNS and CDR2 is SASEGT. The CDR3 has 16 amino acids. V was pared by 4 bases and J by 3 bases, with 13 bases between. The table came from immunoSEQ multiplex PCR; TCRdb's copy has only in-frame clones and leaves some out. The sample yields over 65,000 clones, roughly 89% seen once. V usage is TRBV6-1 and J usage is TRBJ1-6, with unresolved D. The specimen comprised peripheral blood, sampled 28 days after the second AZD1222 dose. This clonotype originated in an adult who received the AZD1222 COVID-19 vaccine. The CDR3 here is CASSAGRLSYNSPLHF. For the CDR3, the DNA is TGTGCCAGCAGTGCCGGCAGACTTAGCTATAATTCACCCCTCCACTTT.